This passage covers 30 T cell receptor beta chains from one sample sequenced in a study of OX40 agonist ivuxolimab in advanced cancers. Here immunoSEQ multiplex PCR was the method, and the copy in TCRdb shows in-frame clones only, minus some. The profile shows roughly 13,000 clones, 80% to 90% of them singletons. The input for sequencing was CD4+ or CD8+ T cells sorted from blood, taken in a trial of the OX40 agonist ivuxolimab. The receptors here all came from an adult with an advanced solid tumor such as melanoma, head and neck, liver or kidney cancer.

The chain carries TRBV7-2 and TRBJ1-2, with D possibly being TRBD1 (5 bases). The V end was cut by 4 bases, the J end by 8 bases, with 17 bases between. Germline V gene sequence: CDR1 SGHTA, CDR2 FQGNSA. The CDR3 totals 14 residues. Here the CDR3 DNA reads TGTGCCAGCAGCTCTCGGGACTTCGGTAGGGGCTACACCTTC. As protein: CASSSRDFGRGYTF.

The genes are TRBV10-2 and TRBJ2-5; D is undetermined. The V end lost 5 bases, the J end lost 1 base, and 8 bases lay between the germline ends. The CDR3 spans 13 residues. CDR1 WSHSY and CDR2 SAAADI come from the germline V gene. This CDR3 reads CASSTAIQETQYF. The CDR3 DNA sequence: TGCGCCAGCAGTACGGCCATCCAAGAGACCCAGTACTTC.

This chain connects TRBV4-1 to TRBJ1-6, with D possibly matching TRBD1 (5 bases). The germline V gene has CDR1 MGHRA and CDR2 YSYEKL. Trimming stripped 1 base from V and 6 bases from J, with 10 bases between. The CDR3 contains 15 residues. The CDR3 here is CASSQAPGLNSPLHF. For the CDR3, the DNA is TGCGCCAGCAGCCAAGCCCCGGGACTTAATTCACCCCTCCACTTT.

The rearrangement uses TRBV18 and TRBJ2-7; 7 positions agree with TRBD1. Germline assignment: CDR1 KGHSH and CDR2 LQKENI. V dropped 3 bases and J dropped 2; count of bases not matched to a gene: 4. The CDR3 runs to 14 residues. CDR3 residues: CASSPGQTPYEQYF. The CDR3 DNA is TGTGCCAGCTCACCGGGACAGACCCCCTACGAGCAGTACTTC.

The rearrangement links TRBV6-1 to TRBJ1-2; the D is unclear. Germline V gives CDR1 MNHNS, CDR2 SASEGT. V gave up 2 bases and J gave up 0 bases, with 13 bases separating them. The CDR3 loop spans 16 amino acids. The CDR3 coding sequence is TGTGCCAGCAGTGAACCTAGCCAGGTCGCTAACTATGGCTACACCTTC. As protein: CASSEPSQVANYGYTF.

As for this clone: This sample includes further DNA sequences coding for the same CDR3. This chain joins TRBV5-1 and TRBJ1-3; D unresolved. Trimming shortened V by 2 bases and J by 0 bases, and 9 bases separated the two germline ends. In germline, CDR1 is SGHRS, CDR2 YFSETQ. The CDR3 is 15 residues long. The chain's CDR3 is CASSFGGSSGNTIYF. The CDR3 DNA follows: TGCGCCAGCAGCTTCGGCGGGAGCTCTGGAAACACCATATATTTT.

This chain links TRBV6-1 with TRBJ1-1; D is ambiguous. This CDR3 is 16 amino acids long. Trimming shortened V by 4 bases and J by 3 bases, and 18 bases separated the two germline ends. In germline, CDR1 is MNHNS, CDR2 SASEGT. The CDR3 spells CASSVPYVGMDTEAFF. The CDR3 coding sequence is TGTGCCAGCAGTGTCCCCTACGTCGGGATGGACACTGAAGCTTTCTTT.

The chain is built from TRBV18 and TRBJ1-1, with a tentative D call TRBD1 (6 bases). The CDR3 has 17 residues. Germline V gene data show CDR1 as KGHSH and CDR2 as LQKENI. V was pared by 0 bases and J by 1 base, with 15 bases between. The CDR3 nucleotides read TGTGCCAGCTCACCACCGGGGGCGGGGGCTCGGAACACTGAAGCTTTCTTT. Translating it yields CASSPPGAGARNTEAFF. Using reference TRBV18 and TRBJ1-1 for the parts outside the CDR3, the full variable domain is NAGVMQNPRHLVRRRGQEARLRCSPMKGHSHVYWYRQLPEEGLKFMVYLQKENIIDESGMPKERFSAEFPKEGPSILRIQQVVRGDSAAYFCASSPPGAGARNTEAFFGQGTRLTVV.

This clone is medium-sized (0.01 to 0.1%) within its sample. The V call is TRBV7-9, the J call TRBJ1-2; a weak D match, TRBD1 (5 bases). The germline V gene encodes CDR1 SEHNR and CDR2 FQNEAQ (reference sequence). The CDR3 totals 14 residues. The V and J ends lost 5 bases and 7 bases respectively, with 17 bases between them. CDR3 protein: CASSPSEGRSGYTF. The CDR3 DNA sequence: TGTGCCAGCAGCCCTTCCGAGGGGCGCAGTGGCTACACCTTC. The variable domain in full, completed from reference TRBV7-9 and TRBJ1-2, reads DTGVSQNPRHKITKRGQNVTFRCDPISEHNRLYWYRQTLGQGPEFLTYFQNEAQLEKSRLLSDRFSAERPKGSFSTLEIQRTEQGDSAMYLCASSPSEGRSGYTFGSGTRLTVV.

The chain joins TRBV27 to TRBJ1-2; perhaps TRBD1 as D (5 bases). The CDR3 sequence is 13 residues long. Trimming left V 3 bases short and J 5 bases short, with 10 bases between. Germline assignment: CDR1 MNHEY and CDR2 SMNVEV (reference sequence). The CDR3 coding sequence is TGTGCCAGCAGTTTCTCCGGACATTATGGCTACACCTTC. It translates to CASSFSGHYGYTF.

The chain combines TRBV6-5 with TRBJ2-2; TRBD1 or TRBD2 may be the D gene (6 bases each). CDR1 and CDR2 (germline): MNHEY, SVGAGI. The germline V and J ends were trimmed by 7 bases and 1 base, with 10 bases remaining between them. The CDR3 runs 14 residues. The CDR3 region has the DNA TGTGCCAGCAAAGGGGGGCTGAACACCGGGGAGCTGTTTTTT. Translating it yields CASKGGLNTGELFF.

V usage is TRBV5-4 and J usage is TRBJ2-1, with TRBD2 matching 8 bases. The germline gives CDR1 SGHNT, CDR2 YYREEE (reference sequence). The CDR3 sequence is 17 residues long. V shed 4 bases, J shed 7 bases, and the junction held 16 bases outside the gene matches. The CDR3 DNA sequence: TGTGCCAGCAGCCACTCTCCCCGGGGGGGCCCGGGTAATGAGCAGTTCTTC. Translated: CASSHSPRGGPGNEQFF. Together with reference TRBV5-4 and TRBJ2-1, the CDR3 gives the full variable domain: ETGVTQSPTHLIKTRGQQVTLRCSSQSGHNTVSWYQQALGQGPQFIFQYYREEENGRGNFPPRFSGLQFPNYSSELNVNALELDDSALYLCASSHSPRGGPGNEQFFGPGTRLTVL.

This clone is judged large. The rearrangement uses TRBV7-6 and TRBJ1-1, with a weak D call TRBD1 (5 bases). The CDR3 has 13 amino acids. Germline V CDR1 and CDR2: SGHVS, FNYEAQ. The V end lost 5 bases, the J end lost 1 base, and 8 bases lay between the germline ends. The CDR3 is CASSMTENTEAFF. In DNA, the CDR3 is TGTGCCAGCAGCATGACAGAGAACACTGAAGCTTTCTTT.

The gene calls are TRBV5-6 and TRBJ2-5; D possibly corresponds to TRBD2 (6 bases). Germline V lookup: CDR1 SGHDT, CDR2 YYEEEE. The CDR3 consists of 12 residues. V was cut by 3 bases and J by 9 bases, with 12 bases left in between. The CDR3 sequence is CASSWGDTAQYF. DNA for the CDR3: TGTGCCAGCAGCTGGGGGGATACGGCCCAGTACTTC.

This chain joins TRBV5-1 and TRBJ2-4, with 11 bases aligning to TRBD2. Per germline, CDR1 SGHRS and CDR2 YFSETQ. Trimming cost V 0 bases and J 6 bases; bases outside gene matches: 5. The CDR3 has 16 residues. CDR3 sequence reads: CASSLAGLAGGNIQYF. The CDR3 DNA sequence: TGCGCCAGCAGCTTGGCCGGGCTAGCGGGGGGAAACATTCAGTACTTC.

V gene TRBV18 combines with J gene TRBJ1-5, with D uncertain. Trimming took 0 bases from V and 5 from J, leaving 8 bases between them. The CDR3 sequence is 14 residues long. Germline CDR1 is KGHSH and CDR2 is LQKENI. CDR3: CASSPPGKDQPQHF. Here the CDR3 DNA reads TGTGCCAGCTCACCACCAGGGAAGGATCAGCCCCAGCATTTT.

The chain employs TRBV18 and TRBJ2-1; 13 bases align to TRBD2. The V and J ends lost 5 bases and 0 bases, in that order; junction bases with no gene match: 10. In germline, CDR1 is KGHSH, CDR2 LQKENI. The CDR3 is 19 residues long. The CDR3 region is CASSSRLAGGGSSYNEQFF. Written as DNA, the CDR3 is TGTGCCAGCTCATCCCGACTAGCGGGGGGCGGAAGCTCCTACAATGAGCAGTTCTTC.

J is TRBJ2-4 and V is TRBV4-1; TRBD1 matches at 8 bases. CDR3 length: 15 amino acids. In germline, CDR1 is MGHRA, CDR2 YSYEKL. V lost 4 bases and J lost 3; bases outside the gene matches: 5. The CDR3 region has the DNA TGCGCCAGCAGCCCGGGACAGGCTAACAAAAACATTCAGTACTTC. This translates into CASSPGQANKNIQYF.

The V gene is TRBV11-2, the J gene TRBJ2-2; no firm D call. Germline CDR1 is SGHAT and CDR2 is FQNNGV. Trimming stripped 3 bases from V and 2 bases from J, with 7 bases between. The CDR3 is 14 amino acids. The CDR3 DNA sequence: TGTGCCAGCAGCTTTTCACTAAACACCGGGGAGCTGTTTTTT. Its translation is CASSFSLNTGELFF.

This rearrangement joins TRBV5-1 to TRBJ2-1, with D possibly matching TRBD2 (6 bases). The CDR3 sequence is 15 residues long. In germline, CDR1 is SGHRS, CDR2 YFSETQ. V was clipped by 2 bases and J by 7 bases, with 16 bases between them. The CDR3 spells CASSLGTPSRNEQFF. CDR3 DNA: TGCGCCAGCAGCTTAGGGACTCCCTCTCGGAATGAGCAGTTCTTC.

The chain uses TRBV13 and TRBJ2-7; TRBD2 is a possible D gene (6 bases). This CDR3 comprises 14 residues. The germline V and J ends were trimmed by 5 bases and 3 bases, with 14 bases remaining between them. CDR1 PRHDT and CDR2 FYEKMQ come from the germline V gene (reference sequence). DNA for the CDR3: TGTGCCAGCAGCCCTGGAGGGGTTCACTACGAGCAGTACTTC. Its translation is CASSPGGVHYEQYF.

The chain uses TRBV6-5 and TRBJ2-1, with D perhaps matching TRBD2 (5 bases). The CDR3 sequence is 14 residues long. The V end was cut by 7 bases, the J end by 7 bases, with 17 bases between. Looked up from germline, CDR1 is MNHEY and CDR2 is SVGAGI. CDR3 protein: CASMRRTGMNEQFF. In DNA, the CDR3 is TGTGCCAGCATGAGGCGGACGGGAATGAATGAGCAGTTCTTC.

As concerns this clone: The identical CDR3 is also encoded by other nucleotide sequences in the sample. The V call is TRBV10-3, the J call TRBJ2-5, with a tentative D call TRBD2 (6 bases). Trimming stripped 10 bases from V and 2 bases from J, with 14 bases between. Germline CDR1 reads ENHRY; CDR2 reads SYGVKD. The CDR3 length is 13 residues. For the CDR3, the DNA is TGTGCCACCGCGGGGATACTACAAGAGACCCAGTACTTC. This codes for CATAGILQETQYF.

This clone showed up just once. The chain employs TRBV9 and TRBJ1-3; the match to TRBD1 covers 7 bases. CDR3 length: 15 residues. V dropped 0 bases and J dropped 4; count of bases not matched to a gene: 4. Germline CDR1 reads SGDLS; CDR2 reads YYNGEE. The CDR3 region has the DNA TGTGCCAGCAGCGTAGGACCGGGACAGGGAAACACCATATATTTT. This codes for CASSVGPGQGNTIYF.

The chain links TRBV10-2 to TRBJ1-1; maybe TRBD1 (5 bases). Trimming stripped 7 bases from V and 1 base from J, with 13 bases between. The CDR3 is 14 residues long. Germline assignment: CDR1 WSHSY and CDR2 SAAADI. CDR3 protein: CASKQAGSNTEAFF. DNA for the CDR3: TGCGCCAGCAAACAGGCTGGATCGAACACTGAAGCTTTCTTT.

This clone was found a few times. The rearrangement links TRBV19 to TRBJ2-5, with D unclear. With 4 bases removed from V and 4 bases from J, the gap between germline ends came to 10 bases. Germline lookup yields CDR1 LNHDA and CDR2 SQIVND (reference sequence). The CDR3 is made up of 13 amino acids. The CDR3 here is CASSTARSETQYF. The CDR3 coding sequence is TGTGCCAGTAGTACCGCAAGATCAGAGACCCAGTACTTC. Supplemented by reference TRBV19 and TRBJ2-5, the full variable domain reads DGGITQSPKYLFRKEGQNVTLSCEQNLNHDAMYWYRQDPGQGLRLIYYSQIVNDFQKGDIAEGYSVSREKKESFPLTVTSAQKNPTAFYLCASSTARSETQYFGPGTRLLVL.

The chain uses TRBV19 and TRBJ2-5; 8 bases are shared with TRBD1. J lost 2 bases, V lost 3 bases, and 5 bases had no gene match. Germline V gene data show CDR1 as LNHDA and CDR2 as SQIVND (reference sequence). The CDR3 has 15 amino acids. The CDR3 region has the DNA TGTGCCAGTAGTATCCCCGGACAGGGTCAAGAGACCCAGTACTTC. It encodes CASSIPGQGQETQYF.

V usage is TRBV14 and J usage is TRBJ1-1, with TRBD1 matching 7 bases. The CDR3 is 15 residues long. Germline V gene sequence: CDR1 SGHDN, CDR2 FVKESK. J lost 7 bases, V lost 1 base, and 9 bases had no gene match. The DNA of the CDR3 is TGTGCCAGCAGCCAAGGCTTCGGGACAGTGGGTGAAGCTTTCTTT. This encodes CASSQGFGTVGEAFF.

The DNA for the CDR3 is TGCGCCAGCCGGAACCGGCGGGGGGCCAACAATGAGCAGTTCTTC. It translates to CASRNRRGANNEQFF. V gene TRBV10-2 combines with J gene TRBJ2-1, with 8 bases identical to TRBD2. V was clipped by 8 bases and J by 5 bases; unmatched bases: 11. The CDR3 has 15 residues. CDR1 and CDR2 from the germline V gene are WSHSY and SAAADI.

This sequence joins TRBV7-2 and TRBJ2-7, with TRBD2 identical over 7 bases. Unmatched junction bases numbered 8, after V lost 8 bases and J lost 4 bases. Germline V lookup: CDR1 SGHTA, CDR2 FQGNSA. CDR3 size: 13 residues. CDR3 bases: TGTGCCAGCCAGAACCTGCGGGGGTACGAGCAGTACTTC. Protein sequence: CASQNLRGYEQYF. Using reference TRBV7-2 and TRBJ2-7 for the parts outside the CDR3, the full variable domain is GAGVSQSPSNKVTEKGKDVELRCDPISGHTALYWYRQSLGQGLEFLIYFQGNSAPDKSGLPSDRFSAERTGGSVSTLTIQRTQQEDSAVYLCASQNLRGYEQYFGPGTRLTVT.